Sequencing of this T cell receptor beta chain was carried out in a study of identical twins listed by TCRdb under 2016. About the investigation overall: The study deep-sequenced TCR alpha and beta repertoires from monozygotic twins, unrelated adults of various ages and cord blood to test whether fetal clonotypes persist. To rule out contamination, replicate twin experiments were performed at different times with different library preparation protocols. Study-wide findings and limitations: Invariant T cells such as MAIT and iNKT could partly confound zero-insertion analyses, although diverse VJ usage argued against such confounding for most clonotypes. Fewer insertions were carried by abundant cord blood beta clonotypes, a similar but weaker trend appeared in young adult naive repertoires, and no such trend appeared in memory repertoires. Excess twin sharing in beta out-of-frame sequences was weaker because fewer shared sequences lowered the signal-to-noise ratio. Compared with coincidental sharing between unrelated individuals, out-of-frame TCR alpha sequences shared between twins showed an excess of sequences with low generation probability. Recombination models systematically underestimated out-of-frame TCR alpha sharing in monozygotic twins but agreed with sharing between unrelated individuals. Conclusions relied on cross-sectional statistical analysis, since the same donors could not be followed over many years.

As for this clonotype: The clone's antigen remains unknown. No base quality values were provided; no much bigger clone lies one nucleotide off.

Preparation of the library involved 5' RACE. Sequenced using an Illumina HiSeq 2000. A universal primer binding site was introduced by template switching, and a unique molecular identifier was present in the final cDNA, enabling accurate counting of TCR cDNA molecules. Specific primers in the conserved constant-segment region were used to synthesize first-strand cDNA for TCR alpha and beta chains. To control for contamination, every cDNA library carried two barcodes: a SMART-Mk sample barcode plus Illumina barcodes. Two successive PCR steps introduced TruSeq adapter sequences along with Illumina sample barcodes. The Illumina HiSeq platform was used with custom primers to sequence TCR alpha and beta cDNA libraries. The authors' pipeline ran thus. Unique molecular identifiers were extracted from raw reads with MiGEC, and CDR3 positions were determined with MiXCR. For each individual, recombination models were inferred using an EM algorithm with the repgenHMM and IGoR tools. The tcR package in R was used for shared clonotype analysis, with sharing normalized by the product of cloneset sizes. Out-of-frame nonproductive sequences were analyzed to study raw recombination free of thymic and clonal selection effects. TCRdb redid the processing of the public reads, applying fastp at Q25 and MiXCR, and retained in-frame beta chains. Merged by CDR3 protein, the rows form single entries marked with the most common genes and DNA. The V and J calls come from TCRdb's annotation, not from the publication. The sample table holds under 500,000 distinct CDR3 sequences, of which roughly an eighth were seen once. Jointly, the top ten make up 0.8% to 1% of the sample.

Every donor was a healthy Caucasian. The twin cohort consisted of three pairs of female monozygotic twins, all aged about 18 to 29 years. Positive isolation kits from Invitrogen were used to isolate CD4+ and CD8+ T cell populations. The CDR3 sequence holds 18 residues, the cysteine and phenylalanine included. Of all the DNA, just the CDR3 is kept, 54 bases in frame from base 1. V trim: 5 bases; J trim: 0 bases; unmatched bases: 14. The germline V gene gives CDR1 as SGHVS and CDR2 as FQNEAQ. The same sample was also used in a study of yellow fever vaccine responses in identical twins. From that second study: According to the authors, in identical twins the way T cells responded to vaccination appeared partly convergent and partly personalized. In identical twins, the study followed T cell clones that responded to the vaccine with precision.

The sample consisted of CD4+ T cells sorted from blood. The TCR originated in a woman in her late teens or twenties in good health. The V and J genes are TRBV7-8 and TRBJ2-3, with TRBD1 matching 7 junction bases. This receptor has the CDR3 CASSGNRGTGRSTDTQYF. The base sequence is TGTGCCAGCAGCGGCAACAGGGGAACGGGTCGTAGCACAGATACGCAGTATTTT.